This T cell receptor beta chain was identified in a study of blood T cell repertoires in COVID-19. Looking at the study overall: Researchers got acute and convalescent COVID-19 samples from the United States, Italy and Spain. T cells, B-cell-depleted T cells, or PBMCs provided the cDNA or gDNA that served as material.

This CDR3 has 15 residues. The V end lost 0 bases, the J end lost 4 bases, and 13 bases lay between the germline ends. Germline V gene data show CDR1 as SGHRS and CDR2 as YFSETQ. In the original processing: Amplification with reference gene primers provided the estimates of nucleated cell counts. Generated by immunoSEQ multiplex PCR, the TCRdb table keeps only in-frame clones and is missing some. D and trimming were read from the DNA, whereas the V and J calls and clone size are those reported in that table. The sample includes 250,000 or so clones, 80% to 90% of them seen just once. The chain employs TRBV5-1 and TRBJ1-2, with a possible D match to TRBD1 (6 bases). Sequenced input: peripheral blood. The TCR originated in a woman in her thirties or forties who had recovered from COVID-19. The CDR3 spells CASSLALTGPYGYTF. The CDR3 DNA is TGCGCCAGCAGCTTGGCCTTGACAGGTCCCTATGGCTACACCTTC.